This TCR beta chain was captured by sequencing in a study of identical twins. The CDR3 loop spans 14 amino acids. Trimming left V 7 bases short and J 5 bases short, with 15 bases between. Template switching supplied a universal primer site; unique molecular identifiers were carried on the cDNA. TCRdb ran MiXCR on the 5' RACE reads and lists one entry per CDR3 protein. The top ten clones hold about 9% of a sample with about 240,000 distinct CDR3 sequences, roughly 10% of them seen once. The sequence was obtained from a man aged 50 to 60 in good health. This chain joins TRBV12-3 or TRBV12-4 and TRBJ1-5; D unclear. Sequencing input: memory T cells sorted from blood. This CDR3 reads CASNAAYIDQPQHF. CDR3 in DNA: TGTGCCAGCAATGCCGCCTATATCGATCAGCCCCAGCATTTT.